A single sample gave rise to the 25 T cell receptor beta chains below, sequenced in a study of T cell responses to AZD1222 COVID-19 vaccine. Sequenced by immunoSEQ multiplex PCR; TCRdb stores in-frame clones only, minus some. The sample shows 70,000 to 85,000 clones, about 84% of them seen only once. The material sequenced was peripheral blood, taken on day 0 of AZD1222 vaccination. The receptor set was obtained from an adult in good health.

The rearrangement links TRBV12-3 or TRBV12-4 to TRBJ1-4; no definite D call. The CDR3 runs 13 residues. V was trimmed by 10 bases and J by 6 bases, leaving 15 bases between them. CDR3 nucleotide sequence: TGTGCCACCCTGGACCGTGGGGATGAAAAACTGTTTTTT. Its protein product is CATLDRGDEKLFF.

CDR3 region: CASSPLGGRISDTQYF. For the CDR3, the DNA is TGCGCCAGCAGTCCCCTAGGCGGGAGGATCTCCGATACGCAGTATTTT. The chain joins TRBV10-2 to TRBJ2-3, with TRBD2 matching over 8 bases. The CDR3 extends over 16 amino acids. After removal of 5 bases from V and 6 bases from J, the junction contained 13 bases not matched to a gene. Looked up from germline, CDR1 is WSHSY and CDR2 is SAAADI.

The rearrangement links TRBV19 to TRBJ2-1; 7 bases are shared with TRBD1. With 1 base clipped from V and 7 bases from J, the junction kept 7 bases outside the gene matches. Germline assignment: CDR1 LNHDA and CDR2 SQIVND (reference sequence). The CDR3 length is 15 residues. The CDR3 region has the DNA TGTGCCAGTAGTATAGGCAGGGGGAGTGGAAATGAGCAGTTCTTC. Protein product: CASSIGRGSGNEQFF.

V usage is TRBV7-2 and J usage is TRBJ1-6; 9 nucleotides line up with TRBD1. The germline V gene encodes CDR1 SGHTA and CDR2 FQGNSA. The length of the CDR3 is 15 residues. V trimming: 5 bases; J trimming: 7 bases; junction bases outside the gene matches: 6. The CDR3 is CASSTQTGGNSPLHF. The CDR3, as DNA: TGTGCCAGCAGCACCCAGACAGGGGGAAATTCACCCCTCCACTTT. The full variable domain, rest sourced from reference TRBV7-2 and TRBJ1-6, is GAGVSQSPSNKVTEKGKDVELRCDPISGHTALYWYRQSLGQGLEFLIYFQGNSAPDKSGLPSDRFSAERTGGSVSTLTIQRTQQEDSAVYLCASSTQTGGNSPLHFGNGTRLTVT.

The CDR3 region has the DNA TGTGCCAGCAGTAGGGGACTAGCGGGGGGCAATGAGCAGTTCTTC. Protein product: CASSRGLAGGNEQFF. The chain has TRBV27 and TRBJ2-1; TRBD2 aligns across 15 bases. V dropped 5 bases and J dropped 6; count of bases not matched to a gene: 2. This CDR3 is built from 15 residues. The germline CDR1 and CDR2 sequences are MNHEY and SMNVEV (reference sequence).

The genes are TRBV6-5 and TRBJ2-5; TRBD2 matches at 11 bases. The CDR3 has 16 residues. V shed 0 bases and J 9 bases; nucleotides not matched to a gene: 9. The germline gives CDR1 MNHEY, CDR2 SVGAGI. CDR3 DNA: TGTGCCAGCAGTTACTCGGGAACTAGCGGGAGCGGGGCCCAGTACTTC. It translates to CASSYSGTSGSGAQYF.

This chain uses TRBV6-1 with TRBJ2-7; D is ambiguous. Germline V gene lookup returns CDR1 MNHNS and CDR2 SASEGT. V was clipped by 1 base and J by 1 base, with 11 bases between them. The CDR3 is made up of 15 amino acids. The CDR3 sequence is CASSEEAAASYEQYF. In DNA form, the CDR3 reads TGTGCCAGCAGTGAAGAAGCAGCAGCATCCTACGAGCAGTACTTC.

V gene TRBV3-1 (or the pseudogene TRBV3-2) combines with J gene TRBJ2-1; TRBD2 agrees at 11 bases. The germline V gene encodes CDR1 LGHDT and CDR2 YNNKEL (reference sequence). CDR3 length equals 18 residues. V shed 1 base and J 6 bases; nucleotides not matched to a gene: 11. CDR3 DNA: TGTGCCAGCAGCCAAGGCCTACCGGGACTAGCGGACCTCAATGAGCAGTTCTTC. Its translation: CASSQGLPGLADLNEQFF.

The rearrangement links TRBV3-1 (or the pseudogene TRBV3-2) to TRBJ1-1, with TRBD1 matching 8 bases. The CDR3 totals 11 residues. After removal of 4 bases from V and 8 bases from J, the junction contained 0 bases not matched to a gene. Germline V CDR1 and CDR2: LGHDT, YNNKEL (reference sequence). CDR3 DNA sequence: TGTGCCAGCAGCCGGGACAGGGAAGCTTTCTTT. Translating gives CASSRDREAFF.

The V and J genes are TRBV27 and TRBJ2-5; D remains ambiguous. V shed 7 bases and J shed 4 bases, with 7 bases lying between them. Germline V gene sequence: CDR1 MNHEY, CDR2 SMNVEV (reference sequence). The length of the CDR3 is 11 residues. CDR3 DNA sequence: TGTGCCAGCACCCAAGGAGAGACCCAGTACTTC. Protein: CASTQGETQYF.

The chain uses TRBV7-3 and TRBJ2-3, with 8 bases aligning to TRBD1. V gave up 7 bases and J gave up 4 bases; unmatched junction bases: 13. The CDR3 consists of 16 residues. Germline-derived CDR1 and CDR2 are SGHTA and FQGTGA. The CDR3 is CASNLQGAGSADTQYF. The CDR3 DNA reads TGTGCCAGCAACCTCCAGGGGGCGGGGAGCGCAGATACGCAGTATTTT. The full variable domain, with the rest looked up from reference TRBV7-3 and TRBJ2-3, is GAGVSQTPSNKVTEKGKYVELRCDPISGHTALYWYRQSLGQGPEFLIYFQGTGAADDSGLPNDRFFAVRPEGSVSTLKIQRTERGDSAVYLCASNLQGAGSADTQYFGPGTRLTVL.

J is TRBJ2-7 and V is TRBV9; 7 bases are a match to TRBD1. The V gene end was trimmed by 4 bases and the J gene end by 2 bases; junction bases not matched to a gene: 6. Germline loops: CDR1 SGDLS, CDR2 YYNGEE. This CDR3 spans 14 amino acids. Written as DNA, the CDR3 is TGTGCCAGCAGCACAGGGGACGGGACCTACGAGCAGTACTTC. It is translated as CASSTGDGTYEQYF.

This clone was found once. This sequence joins TRBV5-6 and TRBJ1-2, with D perhaps TRBD1 (6 bases). The CDR3 consists of 18 residues. Per germline, CDR1 SGHDT and CDR2 YYEEEE. V lost 4 bases and J lost 4, with 26 bases in between. The CDR3 loop reads CASSPRLSGQSWVYGYTF. The CDR3 bases are TGTGCCAGCAGCCCACGGCTAAGCGGACAGTCCTGGGTCTATGGCTACACCTTC.

This clone has just a few counts. This sequence joins TRBV19 and TRBJ1-6; no clear D gene. CDR1 is LNHDA and CDR2 is SQIVND in the germline V gene (reference sequence). V lost 0 bases and J lost 10, with 7 bases in between. This CDR3 is built from 13 residues. The CDR3 sequence is CASSIDSRSPLHF. The CDR3 DNA reads as TGTGCCAGTAGTATAGACAGCCGGTCACCCCTCCACTTT.

The J gene is TRBJ2-7, the V gene TRBV5-6; 7 positions agree with TRBD1. The V and J ends lost 3 bases and 4 bases, in that order; junction bases with no gene match: 4. CDR1 and CDR2 from the germline V gene are SGHDT and YYEEEE. The CDR3 loop spans 13 amino acids. The DNA of the CDR3 is TGTGCCAGCAGCTACGGGACAGTATACGAGCAGTACTTC. Its protein product is CASSYGTVYEQYF.

The chain is built from TRBV29-1 and TRBJ2-5, with D tentatively TRBD2 (6 bases). V shed 4 bases and J shed 4 bases, with 10 bases lying between them. CDR1 is SQVTM and CDR2 is ANQGSEA in the germline V gene. The CDR3 has 12 residues. The CDR3 here is CSVGVSGETQYF. The DNA of the CDR3 is TGCAGCGTTGGAGTTAGCGGAGAGACCCAGTACTTC.

The rearrangement joins TRBV11-3 to TRBJ2-7; 9 bases agree with TRBD2. This CDR3 has 15 residues. Germline loops: CDR1 SGHNT, CDR2 YENEEA. After removal of 1 base from V and 2 bases from J, the junction contained 3 bases not matched to a gene. CDR3: CASSLGSGGPYEQYF. CDR3 bases: TGTGCCAGCAGCTTAGGGAGCGGGGGGCCCTACGAGCAGTACTTC. The full variable domain, completed using reference TRBV11-3 and TRBJ2-7, is EAGVVQSPRYKIIEKKQPVAFWCNPISGHNTLYWYLQNLGQGPELLIRYENEEAVDDSQLPKDRFSAERLKGVDSTLKIQPAELGDSAVYLCASSLGSGGPYEQYFGPGTRLTVT.

This sequence joins TRBV19 and TRBJ2-7; the D gene could be TRBD1 or TRBD2 (5 bases each). Trimming cost V 7 bases and J 4 bases, with 20 bases left between them. The CDR3 covers 15 residues. The germline V gene encodes CDR1 LNHDA and CDR2 SQIVND (reference sequence). The CDR3 is CASTLTGTAPYEQYF. The DNA of the CDR3 is TGTGCCAGTACCCTCACCGGGACCGCGCCTTACGAGCAGTACTTC.

This clone was detected once. CDR3 residues: CASRQRPNSGELFF. The CDR3 DNA reads TGCGCCAGCAGACAACGTCCGAACAGTGGGGAGCTGTTTTTT. This chain links TRBV4-3 with TRBJ2-2; no firm D call. The germline V gene encodes CDR1 LGHNA and CDR2 YSLEER. Trimming removed 6 bases from V and 8 bases from J, with 16 bases in between. The CDR3 contains 14 residues.

This chain uses TRBV9 with TRBJ1-2, with a weak D call TRBD1 (6 bases). Germline V gene sequence: CDR1 SGDLS, CDR2 YYNGEE. There are 15 residues in the CDR3. Trimming cost V 1 base and J 5 bases, with 15 bases left between them. CDR3 sequence (DNA): TGTGCCAGCAGCGTACAGCCGGGGGGCAGTTATGGCTACACCTTC. Protein: CASSVQPGGSYGYTF.

This chain links TRBV24-1 with TRBJ1-5; no clear D gene. The CDR3 extends over 17 amino acids. Trimming shortened V by 8 bases and J by 0 bases, and 19 bases separated the two germline ends. The germline gives CDR1 KGHDR, CDR2 SFDVKD. As DNA, the CDR3 is TGTGCCACCACGGTGAGGGAAGGGTCTTATAGCAATCAGCCCCAGCATTTT. Protein product: CATTVREGSYSNQPQHF.

This chain connects TRBV7-2 to TRBJ1-5, with a weak D call TRBD1 (5 bases). The CDR3 length is 14 residues. Germline V gene lookup returns CDR1 SGHTA and CDR2 FQGNSA. Trimming shortened V by 1 base and J by 4 bases, and 8 bases separated the two germline ends. The CDR3 DNA reads as TGTGCCAGCAGCTTAGGGGACGGGAATCAGCCCCAGCATTTT. It yields the protein CASSLGDGNQPQHF.

V and J are TRBV7-2 and TRBJ1-2; D gene uncertain. The CDR3 loop spans 15 amino acids. Germline assignment: CDR1 SGHTA and CDR2 FQGNSA. Trimming removed 1 base at V and 1 base at J, with 10 bases between. The CDR3 loop reads CASSLGVSYNYGYTF. The CDR3 DNA reads TGTGCCAGCAGCTTAGGCGTTAGCTATAACTATGGCTACACCTTC.

The J gene is TRBJ2-2, the V gene TRBV7-2, with 8 bases fitting TRBD1. The V segment lost 5 bases and the J segment 6 bases; nucleotides outside the gene matches: 2. CDR3 length equals 13 residues. Germline V gene data show CDR1 as SGHTA and CDR2 as FQGNSA. CDR3: CASSGQGAGELFF. The CDR3 DNA reads TGTGCCAGCAGCGGACAGGGCGCCGGGGAGCTGTTTTTT.

A few counts support this clone. The V gene is TRBV29-1, the J gene TRBJ2-3, with 12 positions matching TRBD2. Trimming removed 3 bases from V and 4 bases from J; junction bases left unmatched: 8. The CDR3 covers 16 residues. Germline CDR1 is SQVTM and CDR2 is ANQGSEA. Written as DNA, the CDR3 is TGCAGCGTTGAGCCTAGCGGGAGGGCCAGGTCAGATACGCAGTATTTT. Encoded protein: CSVEPSGRARSDTQYF.